This T cell receptor beta chain was recovered during a study of blood T cell repertoires in COVID-19. Study information: Sample material is recorded as cDNA or gDNA derived from T cells, B-cell-depleted T cells, or PBMCs.

There are 13 residues in the CDR3. The V end lost 5 bases, the J end lost 4 bases, and 9 bases lay between the germline ends. Looked up from germline, CDR1 is LNHDA and CDR2 is SQIVND (reference sequence). The table came from immunoSEQ multiplex PCR; TCRdb's copy has only in-frame clones and leaves some out. This sample has tens of thousands of clones; around 86% occur once, and the top ten carry 3.2%. This chain connects TRBV19 to TRBJ2-1, with D tentatively TRBD1 (6 bases). The source is a man aged 45-65 years with active COVID-19. The sequenced sample consisted of peripheral blood. For the CDR3, the DNA is TGTGCCAGTAGTGTGGACAGATACAATGAGCAGTTCTTC. It encodes CASSVDRYNEQFF.